These 15 T cell receptor beta chains share one sample of origin, sequenced in a study of OX40 agonist ivuxolimab in advanced cancers. Sequencing was performed with immunoSEQ multiplex PCR; in TCRdb, only in-frame clones are kept and a portion is missing. Here the sample spans some 45,000 clones, approximately 91% being singletons. Sequencing was performed on CD4+ or CD8+ T cells sorted from blood, taken in a trial of the OX40 agonist ivuxolimab. These receptors were obtained from an adult with an advanced solid tumor such as melanoma, head and neck, liver or kidney cancer.

V gene TRBV21-1 combines with J gene TRBJ2-7. TRBV21-1 is annotated as a pseudogene. The CDR3 length is 14 residues. The CDR3 protein is CASSKKQRLYEQYF. Written as DNA, the CDR3 is TGTGCCAGCAGCAAAAAACAGAGGCTCTACGAGCAGTACTTC.

The gene calls are TRBV6-6 and TRBJ2-3; TRBD2 might be the D (5 bases). This CDR3 contains 14 residues. With 5 bases removed from V and 4 bases from J, the gap between germline ends came to 13 bases. CDR1 is MNHNY and CDR2 is SVGAGI in the germline V gene (reference sequence). The CDR3 DNA sequence: TGTGCCAGCAGTCCAACTAGTGAAGCAGATACGCAGTATTTT. Protein product: CASSPTSEADTQYF.

The V gene is TRBV6-1, the J gene TRBJ1-2; D uncertain. The V gene's germline CDR1 is MNHNS and CDR2 SASEGT. Trimming took 8 bases from V and 3 from J, leaving 16 bases between them. The CDR3 is 14 residues long. CDR3 coding DNA: TGTGCCAGCGAACCTCCGGGTTACGACTATGGCTACACCTTC. Translating gives CASEPPGYDYGYTF.

J is TRBJ2-7 and V is TRBV29-1, with D maybe TRBD1 (6 bases). V gave up 3 bases and J gave up 3 bases, with 12 bases separating them. CDR3 size: 13 residues. Germline CDR1 and CDR2: SQVTM and ANQGSEA. The CDR3 region has the DNA TGCAGCGTTGATTCAGGGGTGGGCTACGAGCAGTACTTC. This translates into CSVDSGVGYEQYF.

A single count supports this clone. V usage is TRBV19 and J usage is TRBJ1-4; unclear D gene. V lost 7 bases and J 3 bases, leaving 9 bases between the germline ends. This CDR3 has 13 residues. The germline V gene encodes CDR1 LNHDA and CDR2 SQIVND (reference sequence). CDR3 in amino acids: CASNVGANEKLFF. The CDR3, as DNA: TGTGCCAGTAACGTCGGGGCTAATGAAAAACTGTTTTTT. The variable domain in full, with the rest retrieved from reference TRBV19 and TRBJ1-4, is DGGITQSPKYLFRKEGQNVTLSCEQNLNHDAMYWYRQDPGQGLRLIYYSQIVNDFQKGDIAEGYSVSREKKESFPLTVTSAQKNPTAFYLCASNVGANEKLFFGSGTQLSVL.

The chain recombines TRBV5-1 with TRBJ2-7, with D perhaps matching TRBD1 or TRBD2 (6 bases each). The germline V gene has CDR1 SGHRS and CDR2 YFSETQ. With 0 bases removed from V and 2 bases from J, the gap between germline ends came to 12 bases. CDR3 length: 15 amino acids. The DNA for the CDR3 is TGCGCCAGCAGCTTGGCTCAGGGGAGGACCTACGAGCAGTACTTC. Encoded protein: CASSLAQGRTYEQYF.

This rearrangement joins TRBV28 to TRBJ2-7; D tentatively fits TRBD1 or TRBD2 (5 bases each). Trimming took 8 bases from V and 3 from J, leaving 17 bases between them. The CDR3 totals 14 residues. The germline gives CDR1 MDHEN, CDR2 SYDVKM. The CDR3 reads CASYFGARSYEQYF. CDR3 sequence (DNA): TGTGCCAGCTATTTCGGGGCCAGGAGCTACGAGCAGTACTTC.

This chain connects TRBV13 to TRBJ2-5, with 9 bases that match TRBD1. J gave up 4 bases and V 4 bases, and 7 bases lay outside the gene matches. Germline CDR1 PRHDT, CDR2 FYEKMQ (reference sequence). The CDR3 extends over 15 amino acids. The CDR3 reads CASSSPGQGRETQYF. The CDR3 bases are TGTGCCAGCAGCTCCCCGGGACAGGGACGAGAGACCCAGTACTTC.

V is TRBV7-2 and J is TRBJ1-1; tentative D call: TRBD1 (6 bases). This CDR3 contains 11 residues. With 5 bases removed from V and 7 bases from J, the gap between germline ends came to 8 bases. Germline V gives CDR1 SGHTA, CDR2 FQGNSA. The CDR3 here is CASSPGVEAFF. The CDR3 DNA is TGTGCCAGCAGCCCAGGGGTTGAAGCTTTCTTT.

The gene calls are TRBV7-9 and TRBJ1-1, with 7 bases lining up with TRBD1. With 6 bases clipped from V and 4 bases from J, the junction kept 11 bases outside the gene matches. The CDR3 is 15 amino acids. CDR1 SEHNR and CDR2 FQNEAQ come from the germline V gene (reference sequence). This CDR3 is CASSIPTGVSTEAFF. CDR3 DNA sequence: TGTGCCAGCAGTATACCTACAGGGGTTAGCACTGAAGCTTTCTTT. Looking up the rest from reference TRBV7-9 and TRBJ1-1 gives the full variable domain: DTGVSQNPRHKITKRGQNVTFRCDPISEHNRLYWYRQTLGQGPEFLTYFQNEAQLEKSRLLSDRFSAERPKGSFSTLEIQRTEQGDSAMYLCASSIPTGVSTEAFFGQGTRLTVV.

This clone showed up just once. The rearrangement joins TRBV7-9 to TRBJ1-3; D ambiguous. V was shortened by 1 base and J by 0 bases, with 7 bases between the two germline ends. The CDR3 has 15 residues. In germline, CDR1 is SEHNR, CDR2 FQNEAQ (reference sequence). The CDR3 bases are TGTGCCAGCAGCTTAGGGAGGGACTCTGGAAACACCATATATTTT. Translated: CASSLGRDSGNTIYF.

This chain links TRBV7-2 with TRBJ1-4, with a possible D match to TRBD1 (5 bases). The germline gives CDR1 SGHTA, CDR2 FQGNSA. The CDR3 sequence is 14 residues long. V gave up 4 bases and J gave up 6 bases, with 12 bases separating them. This chain's CDR3 is CASSSGGSDEKLFF. DNA for the CDR3: TGTGCCAGCAGCTCCGGGGGGAGTGATGAAAAACTGTTTTTT.

The J gene is TRBJ2-1, the V gene TRBV4-1; 13 bases align to TRBD2. The CDR3 is 18 residues long. V dropped 0 bases and J dropped 2; count of bases not matched to a gene: 4. The V gene's germline CDR1 is MGHRA and CDR2 YSYEKL. CDR3 nucleotides: TGCGCCAGCAGCCAAGAGAGACTAGCGGGGGGAGCCTACAATGAGCAGTTCTTC. This translates into CASSQERLAGGAYNEQFF.

V gene TRBV19 combines with J gene TRBJ2-2, with TRBD1 matching 8 bases. Per germline, CDR1 LNHDA and CDR2 SQIVND (reference sequence). The ends lost 5 bases at V and 1 base at J; junction bases unmatched: 3. The length of the CDR3 is 15 residues. The CDR3 reads CASSSGTGNTGELFF. The CDR3 DNA reads TGTGCCAGTAGTTCCGGGACAGGGAACACCGGGGAGCTGTTTTTT. Combining the CDR3 with reference TRBV19 and TRBJ2-2 gives the whole variable domain DGGITQSPKYLFRKEGQNVTLSCEQNLNHDAMYWYRQDPGQGLRLIYYSQIVNDFQKGDIAEGYSVSREKKESFPLTVTSAQKNPTAFYLCASSSGTGNTGELFFGEGSRLTVL.

Here the CDR3 reads CASSLSSGTGELFF. The CDR3 DNA reads TGCGCCAGCAGCTTGTCGTCGGGGACCGGGGAGCTGTTTTTT. The chain uses TRBV5-1 and TRBJ2-2; TRBD2 might be the D (5 bases). CDR1 is SGHRS and CDR2 is YFSETQ in the germline V gene. Trimming cost V 1 base and J 5 bases, with 9 bases left between them. There are 14 residues in the CDR3.